This TCR beta chain emerged from a study of shared clonotypes between healthy human individuals. Whole-study context: Each donor's CD8 memory used one plate, CD8 naive two, each CD4 subset three.

Donors were healthy HIV-negative adults without recently reported acute infections or vaccinations. This CDR3 spans 16 amino acids. The junction had 6 bases not matched to a gene; V was cut back by 0 bases and J by 5 bases. Points from the study as a whole: The expectation was that sequencing depth would affect clonotype sharing among donors.

Under the authors' procedure: Filtering of immunoSEQ junctional sequences could not match full-length read filtering. Sequenced by immunoSEQ multiplex PCR; TCRdb stores in-frame clones only, minus some. The DNA was the basis for D and trimming; V, J and clone size are from that table. Of around 2.5 million clones in the sample, 93% were seen once. In the case of this clone: The antigen is not known.

This chain uses TRBV5-3 with TRBJ2-4, with TRBD2 matching over 9 bases. TRBV5-3 is an open reading frame, and its role is uncertain. The sample consisted of naive CD4+ T cells from PBMCs. Stated subset: CD45RA+ positively selected. The clonotype comes from a man aged 18 to 35 in good health. Some clones in this sample may be carry-over from other donors' samples. The CDR3 spells CARSLVAGGPENIQYF. The CDR3 DNA is TGTGCCAGAAGCTTGGTGGCGGGAGGGCCGGAAAACATTCAGTACTTC.